This entry features one TCR beta chain sequence. No antigen is known for it. This sample was included in a study of T cell responses to AZD1222 COVID-19 vaccine. Study-level results: Without day 14 samples, only post-peak T cell repertoires were studied.

TCRdb's table, derived via immunoSEQ multiplex PCR, lists solely in-frame clones and lacks some. Altogether some 90,000 clones are present, 88% being singletons, with the ten largest covering about 15%. This specimen consisted of peripheral blood, obtained on day 0 of AZD1222 vaccination. The TCR sequence derives from an adult in good health.

CDR3 protein: CASSRDPGPFTDTQYF. The DNA for the CDR3 is TGTGCCAGCAGCCGAGACCCGGGACCTTTCACAGATACGCAGTATTTT. The gene calls are TRBV5-5 and TRBJ2-3, with D perhaps given as TRBD1 or TRBD2 (5 bases each). Trimming took 4 bases from V and 2 from J, leaving 17 bases between them. The V gene's germline CDR1 is SGHKS and CDR2 YYEKEE (reference sequence). The CDR3 is 16 amino acids.